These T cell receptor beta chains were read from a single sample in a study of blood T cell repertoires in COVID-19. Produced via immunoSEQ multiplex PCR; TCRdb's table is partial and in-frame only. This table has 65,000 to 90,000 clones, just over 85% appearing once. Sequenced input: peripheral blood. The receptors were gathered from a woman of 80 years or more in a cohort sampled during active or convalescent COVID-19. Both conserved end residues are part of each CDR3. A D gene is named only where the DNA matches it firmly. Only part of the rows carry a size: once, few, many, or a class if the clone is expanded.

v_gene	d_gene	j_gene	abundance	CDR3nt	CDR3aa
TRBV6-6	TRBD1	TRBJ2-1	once	TGTGCCAGCAGTACCCCGGGACAGGGGGCCTACAATGAGCAGTTCTTC	CASSTPGQGAYNEQFF
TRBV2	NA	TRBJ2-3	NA	TGTGCCAGCAGAGGAACGACTAGCACAGATACGCAGTATTTT	CASRGTTSTDTQYF
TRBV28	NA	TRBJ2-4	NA	TGTGCCAGCAGTCCCCGACCAGACTTAGGATGGTACTTC	CASSPRPDLGWYF
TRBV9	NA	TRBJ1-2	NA	TGTGCCAGCAGCGCACTATACTCTGGGGGGGCCGAAGGCTACACCTTC	CASSALYSGGAEGYTF
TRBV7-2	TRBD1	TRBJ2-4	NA	TGTGCCAGCAGCTTACGCAGGACAGGTGACATTCAGTACTTC	CASSLRRTGDIQYF
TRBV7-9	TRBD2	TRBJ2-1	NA	TGTGCCAGCAGCCCAGGACTAGCGGGAACTCGAGCGGAGCAGTTCTTC	CASSPGLAGTRAEQFF
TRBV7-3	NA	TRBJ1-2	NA	TGTGCCAGCAGCTTAAACACAGGAGTCTATGGCTACACCTTC	CASSLNTGVYGYTF
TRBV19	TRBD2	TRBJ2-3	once	TGTGCCAGTAGTATTAGGGGCAGCGGGGGGAGCACAGATACGCAGTATTTT	CASSIRGSGGSTDTQYF
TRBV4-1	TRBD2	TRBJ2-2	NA	TGCGCCAGCAGCCAAGGACTAGCGCAGAACACCGGGGAGCTGTTTTTT	CASSQGLAQNTGELFF
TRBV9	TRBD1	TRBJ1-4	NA	TGTGCCAGCAGCGAAGGGACAGGGACAAATGAAAAACTGTTTTTT	CASSEGTGTNEKLFF
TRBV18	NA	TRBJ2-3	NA	TGTGCCAGCTCGAATCAGGGGTTGGATACGCAGTATTTT	CASSNQGLDTQYF
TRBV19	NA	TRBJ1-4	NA	TGTGCCAGCCGTAGACGCGGGGGTTCAACTAATGAAAAACTGTTTTTT	CASRRRGGSTNEKLFF
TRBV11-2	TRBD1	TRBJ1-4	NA	TGTGCCAGCAGCGCCATCGGGACAGCCCAAAGGGGTGAAAAACTGTTTTTT	CASSAIGTAQRGEKLFF
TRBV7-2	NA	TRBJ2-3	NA	TGTGCCAGCAGCTTAGAAACTACCAAGAACACAGATACGCAGTATTTT	CASSLETTKNTDTQYF
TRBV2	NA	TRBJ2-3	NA	TGTGCCAGCAGCGTGTGGGGAGCTCGCACAGATACGCAGTATTTT	CASSVWGARTDTQYF
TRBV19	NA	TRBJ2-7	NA	TGTGCCAGTACCCCTAGGAGCGGCCGGGGAGAGCAGTACTTC	CASTPRSGRGEQYF
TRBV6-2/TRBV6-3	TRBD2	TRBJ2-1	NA	TGTGCCAGCAGTCGCCCGTTGGGGGGGGCCTACAATGAGCAGTTCTTC	CASSRPLGGAYNEQFF
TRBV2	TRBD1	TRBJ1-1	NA	TGTGCCAGCAGTGCGGACAGGGAGACTGAAGCTTTCTTT	CASSADRETEAFF
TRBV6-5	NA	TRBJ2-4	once	TGTGCCAGCACCCCCCCAGGGGAGGGGAACATTCAGTACTTC	CASTPPGEGNIQYF
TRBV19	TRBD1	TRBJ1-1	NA	TGTGCCAGTAGCAGGACCGGGACAGGGAACACTGAAGCTTTCTTT	CASSRTGTGNTEAFF
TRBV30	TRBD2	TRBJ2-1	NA	TGTGCCTGGAGTAAGGGACTAGCGGGAGGGGCCTGGCAGTTCTTC	CAWSKGLAGGAWQFF
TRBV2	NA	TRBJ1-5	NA	TGTGCCAGCCAGGAGGGCACGGGGCATCAGCCCCAGCATTTT	CASQEGTGHQPQHF
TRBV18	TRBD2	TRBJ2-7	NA	TGTGCCAGCTCACCCAAAGGGCTAGCGGGAGGATCCGAGCAGTACTTC	CASSPKGLAGGSEQYF
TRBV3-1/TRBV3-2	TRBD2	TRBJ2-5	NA	TGTGCCAGCAGCCACGTAGCGGGAGGCAAAAAGCAAGAGACCCAGTACTTC	CASSHVAGGKKQETQYF
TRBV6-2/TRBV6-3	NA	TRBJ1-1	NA	TGTGCCAGCAGTTTCCGGGGTATCATGAACACTGAAGCTTTCTTT	CASSFRGIMNTEAFF
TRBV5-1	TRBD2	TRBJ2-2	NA	TGCGCCAGCAGCCTTAGCGGGGGATACACCGGGGAGCTGTTTTTT	CASSLSGGYTGELFF